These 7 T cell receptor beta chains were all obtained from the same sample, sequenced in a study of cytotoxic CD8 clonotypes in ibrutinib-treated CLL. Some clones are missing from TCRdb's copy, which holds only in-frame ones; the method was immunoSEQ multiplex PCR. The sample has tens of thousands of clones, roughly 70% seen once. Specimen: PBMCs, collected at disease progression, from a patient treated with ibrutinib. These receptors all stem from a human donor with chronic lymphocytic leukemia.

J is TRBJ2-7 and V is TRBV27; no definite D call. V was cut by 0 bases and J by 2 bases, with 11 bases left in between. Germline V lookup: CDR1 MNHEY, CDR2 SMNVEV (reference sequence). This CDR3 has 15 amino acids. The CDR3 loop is CASSLSGQVAYEQYF. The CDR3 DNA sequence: TGTGCCAGCAGTTTATCCGGGCAGGTCGCCTACGAGCAGTACTTC.

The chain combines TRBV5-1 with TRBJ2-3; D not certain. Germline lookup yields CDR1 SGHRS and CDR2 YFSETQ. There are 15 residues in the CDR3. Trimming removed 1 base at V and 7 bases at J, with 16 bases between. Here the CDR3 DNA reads TGCGCCAGCAGCTTGTCGGGCCTGAGTGAATATACGCAGTATTTT. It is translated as CASSLSGLSEYTQYF.

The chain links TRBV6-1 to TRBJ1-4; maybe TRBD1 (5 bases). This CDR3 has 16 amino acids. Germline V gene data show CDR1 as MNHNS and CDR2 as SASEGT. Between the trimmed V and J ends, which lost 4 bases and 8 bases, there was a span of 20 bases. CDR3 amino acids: CASSVTPGKTTEKLFF. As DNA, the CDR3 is TGTGCCAGCAGTGTCACCCCAGGGAAGACGACGGAAAAACTGTTTTTT.

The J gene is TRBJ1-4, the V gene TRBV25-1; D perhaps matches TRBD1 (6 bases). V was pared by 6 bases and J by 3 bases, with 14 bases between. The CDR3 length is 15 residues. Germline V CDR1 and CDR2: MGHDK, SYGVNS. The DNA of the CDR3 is TGTGCCAGCAGCCTGTCCGGGACATCTAATGAAAAACTGTTTTTT. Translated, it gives CASSLSGTSNEKLFF.

CDR3 in DNA: TGTGCCAGCAGTTCCATGGGAGCCTATCAGCCCCAGCATTTT. Protein sequence: CASSSMGAYQPQHF. The V and J genes are TRBV27 and TRBJ1-5; D call uncertain. The germline V gene encodes CDR1 MNHEY and CDR2 SMNVEV (reference sequence). Trimming took off 4 bases at V and 5 bases at J, with 12 bases between the two ends. The length of the CDR3 is 14 residues.

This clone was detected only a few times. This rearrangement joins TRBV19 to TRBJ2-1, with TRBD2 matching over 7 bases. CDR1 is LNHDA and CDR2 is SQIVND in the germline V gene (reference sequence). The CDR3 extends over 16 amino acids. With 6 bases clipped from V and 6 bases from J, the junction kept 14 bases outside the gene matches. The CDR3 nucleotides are TGTGCCAGTAGCTCCCTGGGGACTACCCCCTTCAATGAGCAGTTCTTC. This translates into CASSSLGTTPFNEQFF.

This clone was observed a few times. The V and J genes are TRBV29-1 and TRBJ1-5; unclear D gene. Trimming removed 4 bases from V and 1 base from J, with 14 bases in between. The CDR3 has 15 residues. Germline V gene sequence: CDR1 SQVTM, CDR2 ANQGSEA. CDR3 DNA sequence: TGCAGCGTTGGAAGGGATGTGATGAGCAATCAGCCCCAGCATTTT. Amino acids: CSVGRDVMSNQPQHF.